This is a list of T cell receptor beta chains from one sample in a study of cytomegalovirus exposure and HLA in healthy donors. Sequenced by immunoSEQ multiplex PCR; TCRdb stores in-frame clones only, minus some. Of about 160,000 clones listed, roughly 71% were seen once; the top ten hold 2.5% to 3%. Material: PBMCs. The receptors derive from a woman aged 45-65 years in good health and CMV-seropositive. Each CDR3 is given with its conserved first and last residue. Fields, in order: J gene, clone size, D gene, V gene, CDR3 DNA, CDR3 protein. A D gene is named only where the DNA matches it firmly. For some rows the clone size is stated as once, few or many, or as a class when expanded; others skip it.

>TRBJ2-1|few|TRBD2|TRBV2
TGTGCCAGCAGTGAAAGGCTAGCGGGGCGCAATGAGCAGTTCTTC
CASSERLAGRNEQFF
>TRBJ2-1|.|TRBD1|TRBV9
TGTGCCAGCAGCCTGCAGGGGGCTTCCTACAATGAGCAGTTCTTC
CASSLQGASYNEQFF
>TRBJ1-4|.|.|TRBV4-1
TGCGCCAGCAGCCAAGCCGAGCTTAATGAAAAACTGTTTTTT
CASSQAELNEKLFF
>TRBJ1-4|few|.|TRBV5-1
TGCGCCAGCAGCTTGACAGGAGCAACTAATGAAAAACTGTTTTTT
CASSLTGATNEKLFF
>TRBJ2-2|.|.|TRBV18
TGTGCCAGCTCAACCCTGTCGGAGACCGGGGAGCTGTTTTTT
CASSTLSETGELFF
>TRBJ2-7|.|TRBD1|TRBV5-1
TGCGCCAGCAGCTTGGCCCCTGCAGGGGGCGGCGAGCAGTACTTC
CASSLAPAGGGEQYF
>TRBJ2-7|.|TRBD1|TRBV18
TGTGCCAGCTCACCAATTGGGACAGGGAACTACGAGCAGTACTTC
CASSPIGTGNYEQYF
>TRBJ2-5|.|TRBD1|TRBV10-2
TGCGCCAGCAGTGAGGGGACAGGGTTGGAGACCCAGTACTTC
CASSEGTGLETQYF
>TRBJ1-2|.|.|TRBV30
TGTGCCTGGACCCCAGGGCCAGGTACGGCTTACACCTTC
CAWTPGPGTAYTF
>TRBJ2-3|.|.|TRBV30
TGTGCCTGGAGTGTGCAGAGCACAGATACGCAGTATTTT
CAWSVQSTDTQYF
>TRBJ1-6|.|.|TRBV30
TGTGCCTGGAGTCGACAGGATAATTCACCCCTCCACTTT
CAWSRQDNSPLHF